Here is one T cell receptor beta chain with its context. Antigen unknown. Clones were read by immunoSEQ multiplex PCR, and TCRdb kept only the in-frame ones, dropping some. The sample lists about 180,000 clones, just under 90% occurring once. The sample comes from a study of T cell responses to AZD1222 COVID-19 vaccine. Regarding the study as a whole: Donors skewed white British and female; clonal diversity was possibly underestimated. Only a handful of AZD1222 recipients, roughly six in all, had baseline seropositivity. Close to half of all spike-specific TCRs reportedly target regions of the variants that are unmutated.

Germline assignment: CDR1 SGHTA and CDR2 FQGNSA. The ends were cut back, 1 base at V and 8 bases at J, with 23 bases in the middle. There are 17 residues in the CDR3. The sample in question was peripheral blood, obtained 28 days after the second dose of the MenACWY control vaccine. The rearrangement joins TRBV7-2 to TRBJ1-2; the D is unclear. This TCR was sampled from an adult who received the MenACWY meningococcal vaccine as a control. The CDR3 coding sequence is TGTGCCAGCAGCTTAGGAGCTTCGTCCGTCCTTGGGCACGGCTACACCTTC. It is translated as CASSLGASSVLGHGYTF.